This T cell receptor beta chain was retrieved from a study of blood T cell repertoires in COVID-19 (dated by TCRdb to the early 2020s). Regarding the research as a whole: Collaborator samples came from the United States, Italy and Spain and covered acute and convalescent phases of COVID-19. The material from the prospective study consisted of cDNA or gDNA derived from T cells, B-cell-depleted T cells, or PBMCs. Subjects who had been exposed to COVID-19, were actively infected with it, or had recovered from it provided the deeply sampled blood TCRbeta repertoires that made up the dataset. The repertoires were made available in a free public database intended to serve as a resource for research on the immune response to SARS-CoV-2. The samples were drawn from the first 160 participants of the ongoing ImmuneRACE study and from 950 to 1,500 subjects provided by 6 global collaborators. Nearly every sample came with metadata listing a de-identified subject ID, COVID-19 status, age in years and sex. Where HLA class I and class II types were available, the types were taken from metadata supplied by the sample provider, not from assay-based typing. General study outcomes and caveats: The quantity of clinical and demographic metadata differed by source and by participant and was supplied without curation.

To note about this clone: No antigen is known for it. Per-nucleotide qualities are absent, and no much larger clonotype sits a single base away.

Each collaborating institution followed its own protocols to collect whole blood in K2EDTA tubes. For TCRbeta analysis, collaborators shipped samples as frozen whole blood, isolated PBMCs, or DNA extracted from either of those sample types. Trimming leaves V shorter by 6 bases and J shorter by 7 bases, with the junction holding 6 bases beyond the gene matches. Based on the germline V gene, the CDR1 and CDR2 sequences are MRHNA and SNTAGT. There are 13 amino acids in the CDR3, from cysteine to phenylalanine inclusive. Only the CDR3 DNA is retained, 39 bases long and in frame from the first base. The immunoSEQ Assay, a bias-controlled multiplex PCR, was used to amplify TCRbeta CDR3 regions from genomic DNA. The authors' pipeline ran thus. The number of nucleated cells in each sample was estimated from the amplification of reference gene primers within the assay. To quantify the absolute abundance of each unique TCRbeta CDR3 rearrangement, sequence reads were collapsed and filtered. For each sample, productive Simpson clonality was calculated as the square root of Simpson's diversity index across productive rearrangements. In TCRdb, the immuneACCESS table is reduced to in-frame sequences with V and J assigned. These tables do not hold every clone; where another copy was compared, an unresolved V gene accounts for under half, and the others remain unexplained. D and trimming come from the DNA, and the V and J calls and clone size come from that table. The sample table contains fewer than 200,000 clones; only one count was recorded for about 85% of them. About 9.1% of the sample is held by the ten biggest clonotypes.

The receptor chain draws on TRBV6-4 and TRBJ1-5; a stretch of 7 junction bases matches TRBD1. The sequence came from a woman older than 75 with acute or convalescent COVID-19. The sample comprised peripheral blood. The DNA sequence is TGTGCCAGCAGCTTGACAGGGAACCAGCCCCAGCATTTT. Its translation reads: CASSLTGNQPQHF.